This T cell receptor beta chain was sequenced for a study of radiation and T cells in renal cell carcinoma. Study-level findings and limits: From baseline, blood top tumor clonotypes peaked at 2 weeks post-radiation. Dominant CDR3 motifs occupied more repertoire in irradiated than control tumors. Compared with controls, irradiated tumors showed greater TCR clonality.

Noted treatment: 15 Gy SBRT to primary tumor, nephrectomy 4 weeks later. Nephrectomy followed 15 Gy stereotactic body radiation by 4 weeks. The protocol was immunoSEQ multiplex PCR, while the TCRdb copy is restricted to in-frame clones and leaves out a portion. Here the sample spans around 19,000 clones, around 50% being singletons. This clone came up many times. What it recognizes is unknown. This material consisted of tumor tissue, taken from a patient whose treatment included radiotherapy and nephrectomy. The origin of this receptor is a man between 45 and 60 years old with renal cell carcinoma.

CDR3: CASSVGSGGPSGANVLTF. The CDR3 nucleotides read TGTGCCAGCAGCGTAGGGTCAGGGGGCCCCTCTGGGGCCAACGTCCTGACTTTC. The chain joins TRBV9 to TRBJ2-6, with 8 nucleotides matching TRBD1. V lost 0 bases and J lost 0; bases outside the gene matches: 5. This CDR3 is 18 amino acids long. Germline values: CDR1 SGDLS, CDR2 YYNGEE.